This T cell receptor beta chain was sequenced for a study of blood T cells in healthy people across ages. Trimming cost V 5 bases and J 5 bases; bases outside gene matches: 8. The germline V gene has CDR1 DFQATT and CDR2 SNEGSKA (reference sequence). The CDR3 consists of 15 residues. Individuals who donated were healthy Caucasians from Russia aged about 6 to 90. Study outcomes and limitations: Measured against age, TCR beta diversity per million T cells decreased in a roughly linear manner. Observed TCR beta diversity showed a strong correlation with the percentage of naive T cells as measured by flow cytometry.

Combining a sample-barcoded 5' primer with a J-beta primer mix, a second PCR ran for roughly 7 to 12 cycles. Through a template-switch adaptor with 12 random nucleotides, each cDNA molecule received a tag. A single record per CDR3 protein comes from TCRdb applying MiXCR to the 5' RACE reads. The sample records around 710,000 distinct CDR3 sequences, 43% being singletons. As regards this clonotype: Antigen: not known.

The sample was blood. This clonotype was obtained from a woman aged 55 to 70 in good health. V and J are TRBV20-1 and TRBJ2-1, with 11 bases aligning to TRBD2. CDR3 loop: CSARPGTSGDNEQFF. In DNA, the CDR3 is TGCAGTGCTCGCCCCGGGACTAGCGGTGACAATGAGCAGTTCTTC.